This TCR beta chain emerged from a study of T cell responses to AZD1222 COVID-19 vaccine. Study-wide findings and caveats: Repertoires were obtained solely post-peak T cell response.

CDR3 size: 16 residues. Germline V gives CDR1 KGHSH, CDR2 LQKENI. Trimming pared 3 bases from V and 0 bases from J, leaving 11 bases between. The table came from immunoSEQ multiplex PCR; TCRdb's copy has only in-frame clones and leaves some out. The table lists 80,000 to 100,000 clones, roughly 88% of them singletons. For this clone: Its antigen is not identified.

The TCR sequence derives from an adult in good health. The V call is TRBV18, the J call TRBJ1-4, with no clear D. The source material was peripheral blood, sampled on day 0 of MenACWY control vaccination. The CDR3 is CASSPGGDPTNEKLFF. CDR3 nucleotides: TGTGCCAGCTCACCCGGTGGGGATCCAACTAATGAAAAACTGTTTTTT. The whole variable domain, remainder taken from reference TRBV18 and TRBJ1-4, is NAGVMQNPRHLVRRRGQEARLRCSPMKGHSHVYWYRQLPEEGLKFMVYLQKENIIDESGMPKERFSAEFPKEGPSILRIQQVVRGDSAAYFCASSPGGDPTNEKLFFGSGTQLSVL.